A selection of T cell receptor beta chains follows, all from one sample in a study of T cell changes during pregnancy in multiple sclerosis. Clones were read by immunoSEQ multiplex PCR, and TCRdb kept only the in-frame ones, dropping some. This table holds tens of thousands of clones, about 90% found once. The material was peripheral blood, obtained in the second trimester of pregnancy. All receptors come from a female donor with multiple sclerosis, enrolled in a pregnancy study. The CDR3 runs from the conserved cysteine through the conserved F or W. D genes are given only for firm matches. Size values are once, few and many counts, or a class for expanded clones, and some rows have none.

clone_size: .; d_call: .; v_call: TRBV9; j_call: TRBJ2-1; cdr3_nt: TGTGCCAGCAGCGTAGTCAATGAGAACAATGAGCAGTTCTTC; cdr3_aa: CASSVVNENNEQFF
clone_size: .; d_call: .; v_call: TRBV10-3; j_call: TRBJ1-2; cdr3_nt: TGTGCCATCAGTGAGTCGAAGGCGGGCTATGGCTACACCTTC; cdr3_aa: CAISESKAGYGYTF
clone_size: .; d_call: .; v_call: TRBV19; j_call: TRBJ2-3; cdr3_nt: TGTGCCAGTAGTATCCCCCCAAACACAGATACGCAGTATTTT; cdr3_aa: CASSIPPNTDTQYF
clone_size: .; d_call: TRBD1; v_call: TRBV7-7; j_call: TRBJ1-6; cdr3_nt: TGTGCCAGCAGCAGCCCGGGCAGGGGGCAAGGCTCACCCCTCCACTTT; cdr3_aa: CASSSPGRGQGSPLHF
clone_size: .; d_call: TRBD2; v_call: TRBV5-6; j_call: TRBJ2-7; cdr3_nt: TGTGCCAGCAGCCAGATTCTAGCGGGGGGCCCGGGCGAGCAGTACTTC; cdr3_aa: CASSQILAGGPGEQYF
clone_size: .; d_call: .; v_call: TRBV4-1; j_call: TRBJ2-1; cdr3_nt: TGCGCCAGCAGCCAAGATTCGGGTGGCTTCTACAATGAGCAGTTCTTC; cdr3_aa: CASSQDSGGFYNEQFF
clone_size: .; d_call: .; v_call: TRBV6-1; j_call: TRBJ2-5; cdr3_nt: TGTGCCAGCAGTGAGATAACGGGGGGCGGGGGAGAGACCCAGTACTTC; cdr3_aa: CASSEITGGGGETQYF
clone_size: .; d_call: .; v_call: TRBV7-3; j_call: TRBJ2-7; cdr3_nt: TGTGCCAGCAGCTTATTGGCGGGGGCCATCTACGAGCAGTACTTC; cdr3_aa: CASSLLAGAIYEQYF
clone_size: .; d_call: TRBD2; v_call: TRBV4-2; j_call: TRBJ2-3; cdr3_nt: TGTGCCAGCAGCCAAGACGGGTGGACTAGCGGGGGCGTAGATACGCAGTATTTT; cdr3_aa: CASSQDGWTSGGVDTQYF
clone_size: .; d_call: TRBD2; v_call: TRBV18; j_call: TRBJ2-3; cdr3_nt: TGTGCCAGCTCACCACCCTTAAGCGGGGGCACAGATACGCAGTATTTT; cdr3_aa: CASSPPLSGGTDTQYF
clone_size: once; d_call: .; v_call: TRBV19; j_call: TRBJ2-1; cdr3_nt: TGTGCCAGTAGTATAGCTAGACCGACGAGCTCCTACAATGAGCAGTTCTTC; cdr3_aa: CASSIARPTSSYNEQFF
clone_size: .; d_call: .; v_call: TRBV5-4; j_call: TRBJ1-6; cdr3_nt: TGTGCCAGCAGCTCGGACAGAAGCTCCTATAATTCACCCCTCCACTTT; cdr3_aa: CASSSDRSSYNSPLHF
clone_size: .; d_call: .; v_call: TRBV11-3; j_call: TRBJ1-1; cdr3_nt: TGTGCCAGCAGCCCGACACCGATCTCTGAAGCTTTCTTT; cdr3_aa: CASSPTPISEAFF
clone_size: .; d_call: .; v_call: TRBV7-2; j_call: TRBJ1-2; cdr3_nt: TGTGCCAGCAGCTTAGAGAGGGTCAGTCTCTATGGCTACACCTTC; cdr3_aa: CASSLERVSLYGYTF
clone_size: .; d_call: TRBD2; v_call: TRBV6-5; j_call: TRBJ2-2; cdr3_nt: TGTGCCAGCAGTTACCAAGCGGGGGTTGACACCGGGGAGCTGTTTTTT; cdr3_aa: CASSYQAGVDTGELFF
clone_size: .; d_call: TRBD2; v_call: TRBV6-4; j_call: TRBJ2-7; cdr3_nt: TGTGCCACTATACTAGCGGGGGACTGGCCCGGCTACGAGCAGTACTTC; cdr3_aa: CATILAGDWPGYEQYF
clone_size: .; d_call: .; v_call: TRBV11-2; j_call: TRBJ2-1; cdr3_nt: TGTGCCAGCAGCTCCGGACTATTAGGATCTGATGAGCAGTTCTTC; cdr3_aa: CASSSGLLGSDEQFF
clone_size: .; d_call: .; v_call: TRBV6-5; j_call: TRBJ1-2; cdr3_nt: TGTGCCAGCAGTTACCGGGACACTGGAAACTATGGCTACACCTTC; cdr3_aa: CASSYRDTGNYGYTF
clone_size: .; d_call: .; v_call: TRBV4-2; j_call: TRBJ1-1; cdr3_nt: TGTGCCAGCAGCCAAGGAAGCCCACCCTTCGCTTTCTTT; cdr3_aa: CASSQGSPPFAFF
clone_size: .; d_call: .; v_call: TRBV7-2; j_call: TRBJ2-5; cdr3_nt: TGTGCCAGCAGCTTAATGGGCGCAACCTCCAGAGAGACCCAGTACTTC; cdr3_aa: CASSLMGATSRETQYF
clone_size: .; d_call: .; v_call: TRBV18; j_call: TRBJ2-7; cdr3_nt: TGTGCCAGCTCACCGCCCGGTTCTGACTACGAGCAGTACTTC; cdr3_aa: CASSPPGSDYEQYF
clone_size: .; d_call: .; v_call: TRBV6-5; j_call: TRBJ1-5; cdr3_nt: TGTGCCAGCAGCCTCAAACCGGGAGGGGAGCCCCAGCATTTT; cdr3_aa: CASSLKPGGEPQHF
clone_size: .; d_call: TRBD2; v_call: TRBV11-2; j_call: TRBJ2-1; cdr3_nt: TGTGCCAGCAGCCCTATCGTTACTAGCGGGGGGACCCATGAGCAGTTCTTC; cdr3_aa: CASSPIVTSGGTHEQFF
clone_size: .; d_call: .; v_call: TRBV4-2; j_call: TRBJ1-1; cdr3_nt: TGTGCCAGCAGCCGCCACAGCAGGATGAACACTGAAGCTTTCTTT; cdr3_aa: CASSRHSRMNTEAFF